The text below deals with one TCR beta chain. Germline V gene sequence: CDR1 SGHDN, CDR2 FVKESK. The CDR3 length is 14 residues. The V end was cut by 4 bases, the J end by 5 bases, with 14 bases between. No culture step preceded sequencing of the ex vivo isolated memory T cells. The sample comes from a study of CD4 T cell repertoires in COVID-19. TCRdb's table, derived via immunoSEQ multiplex PCR, lists solely in-frame clones and lacks some. The table records fewer than 25,000 clones, about 94% of them present only once. This sample comprised circulating follicular helper CD4+ T cells (cTfh) from blood, obtained before the COVID-19 pandemic. The chain is built from TRBV14 and TRBJ1-1; possible D gene TRBD1, 5 bases. This sequence originates from a human donor who had COVID-19. The CDR3 sequence: CASSRMGGGTEAFF. The DNA for the CDR3 is TGTGCCAGCAGCCGCATGGGGGGTGGAACTGAAGCTTTCTTT.